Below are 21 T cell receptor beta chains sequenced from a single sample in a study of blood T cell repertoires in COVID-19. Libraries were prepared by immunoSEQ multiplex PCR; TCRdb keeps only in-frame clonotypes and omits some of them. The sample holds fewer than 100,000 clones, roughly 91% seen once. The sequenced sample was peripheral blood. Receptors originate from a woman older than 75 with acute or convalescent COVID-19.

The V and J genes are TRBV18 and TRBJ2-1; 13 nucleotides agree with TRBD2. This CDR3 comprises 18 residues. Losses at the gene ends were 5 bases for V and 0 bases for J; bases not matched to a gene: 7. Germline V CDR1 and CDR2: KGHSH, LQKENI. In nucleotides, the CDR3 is TGTGCCAGCTCAAGACTAGCGGGGGGACATAGCTCCTACAATGAGCAGTTCTTC. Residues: CASSRLAGGHSSYNEQFF.

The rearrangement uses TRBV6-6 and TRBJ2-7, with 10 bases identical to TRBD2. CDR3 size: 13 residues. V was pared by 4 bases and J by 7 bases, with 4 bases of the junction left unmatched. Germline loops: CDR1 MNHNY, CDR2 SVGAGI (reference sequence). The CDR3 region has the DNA TGTGCCAGCAGTTCACTACTAGCGGGGGAGCAGTACTTC. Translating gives CASSSLLAGEQYF.

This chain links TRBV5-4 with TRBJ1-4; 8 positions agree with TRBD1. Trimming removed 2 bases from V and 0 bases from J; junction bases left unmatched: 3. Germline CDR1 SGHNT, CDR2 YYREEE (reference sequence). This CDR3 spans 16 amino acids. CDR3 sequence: CASSFDRGATNEKLFF. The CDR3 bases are TGTGCCAGCAGCTTCGACAGGGGTGCAACTAATGAAAAACTGTTTTTT.

The CDR3 nucleotides read TGTGCCACAAAGCCCGGGACAAAGAGCAATCAGCCCCAGCATTTT. Its translation is CATKPGTKSNQPQHF. The V gene is TRBV19, the J gene TRBJ1-5; tentatively, D is TRBD1 (6 bases). This CDR3 contains 15 residues. The germline V gene has CDR1 LNHDA and CDR2 SQIVND (reference sequence). V was shortened by 10 bases and J by 1 base, with 17 bases between the two germline ends.

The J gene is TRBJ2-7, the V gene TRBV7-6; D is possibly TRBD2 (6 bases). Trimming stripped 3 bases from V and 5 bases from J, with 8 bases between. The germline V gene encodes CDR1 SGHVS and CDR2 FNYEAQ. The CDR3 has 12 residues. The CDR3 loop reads CASSLRRDEQYF. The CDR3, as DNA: TGTGCCAGCAGCTTGCGGAGGGACGAGCAGTACTTC.

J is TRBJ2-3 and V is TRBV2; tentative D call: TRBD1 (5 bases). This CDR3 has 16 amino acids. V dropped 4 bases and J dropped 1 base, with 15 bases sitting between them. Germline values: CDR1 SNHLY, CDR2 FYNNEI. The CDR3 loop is CASSGIGVRGTDTQYF. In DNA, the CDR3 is TGTGCCAGCAGTGGTATAGGGGTCAGGGGCACAGATACGCAGTATTTT.

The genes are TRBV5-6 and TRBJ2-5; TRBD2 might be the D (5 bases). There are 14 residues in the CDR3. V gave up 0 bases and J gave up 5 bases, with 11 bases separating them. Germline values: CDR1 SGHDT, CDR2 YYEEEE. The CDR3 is CASSLGGSGETQYF. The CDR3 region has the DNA TGTGCCAGCAGCTTGGGAGGGTCCGGCGAGACCCAGTACTTC.

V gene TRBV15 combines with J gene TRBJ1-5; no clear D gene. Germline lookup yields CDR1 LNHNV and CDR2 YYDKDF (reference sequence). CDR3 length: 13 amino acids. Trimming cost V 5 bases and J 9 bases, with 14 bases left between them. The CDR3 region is CATSEEARGPQHF. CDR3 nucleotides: TGTGCCACCAGCGAGGAAGCCCGGGGGCCCCAGCATTTT. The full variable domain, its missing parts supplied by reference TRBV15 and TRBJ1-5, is DAMVIQNPRYQVTQFGKPVTLSCSQTLNHNVMYWYQQKSSQAPKLLFHYYDKDFNNEADTPDNFQSRRPNTSFCFLDIRSPGLGDTAMYLCATSEEARGPQHFGDGTRLSIL.

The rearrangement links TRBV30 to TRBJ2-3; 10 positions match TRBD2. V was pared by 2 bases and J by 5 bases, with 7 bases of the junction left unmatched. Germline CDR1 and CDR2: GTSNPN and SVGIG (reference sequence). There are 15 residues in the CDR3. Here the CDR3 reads CAWSRLAGDLDTQYF. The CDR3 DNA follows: TGTGCCTGGAGTAGGCTAGCGGGAGATTTAGATACGCAGTATTTT. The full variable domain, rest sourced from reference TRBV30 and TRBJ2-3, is SQTIHQWPATLVQPVGSPLSLECTVEGTSNPNLYWYRQAAGRGLQLLFYSVGIGQISSEVPQNLSASRPQDRQFILSSKKLLLSDSGFYLCAWSRLAGDLDTQYFGPGTRLTVL.

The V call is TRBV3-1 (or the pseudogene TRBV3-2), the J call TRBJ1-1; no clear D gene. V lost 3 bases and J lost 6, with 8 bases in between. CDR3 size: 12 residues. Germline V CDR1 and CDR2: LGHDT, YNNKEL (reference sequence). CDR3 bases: TGTGCCAGCAGCCATTTAGCCTCTGAAGCTTTCTTT. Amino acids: CASSHLASEAFF.

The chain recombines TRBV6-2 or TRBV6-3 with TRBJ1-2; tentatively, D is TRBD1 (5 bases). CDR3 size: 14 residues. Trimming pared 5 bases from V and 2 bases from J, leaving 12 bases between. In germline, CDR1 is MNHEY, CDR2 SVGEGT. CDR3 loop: CASSPPQVNYGYTF. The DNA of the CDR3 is TGTGCCAGCAGTCCACCACAGGTCAACTATGGCTACACCTTC.

The CDR3 reads CASSLNVRSSSYNEQFF. Here the CDR3 DNA reads TGTGCCAGCAGCTTAAACGTGAGGTCCAGTTCCTACAATGAGCAGTTCTTC. The genes are TRBV7-8 and TRBJ2-1; D gene uncertain. V was shortened by 2 bases and J by 1 base, with 15 bases between the two germline ends. Germline CDR1 is SGHVS and CDR2 is FQNEAQ. This CDR3 contains 17 residues.

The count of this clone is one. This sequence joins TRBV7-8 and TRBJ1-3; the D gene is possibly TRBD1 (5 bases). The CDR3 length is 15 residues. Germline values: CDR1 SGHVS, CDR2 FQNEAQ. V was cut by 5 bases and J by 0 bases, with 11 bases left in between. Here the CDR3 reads CASSLRVGSGNTIYF. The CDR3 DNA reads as TGTGCCAGCAGCCTCAGGGTGGGCTCTGGAAACACCATATATTTT.

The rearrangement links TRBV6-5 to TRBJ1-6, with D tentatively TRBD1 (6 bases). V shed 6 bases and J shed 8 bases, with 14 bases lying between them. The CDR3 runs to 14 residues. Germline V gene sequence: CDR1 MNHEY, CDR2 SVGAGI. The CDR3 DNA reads TGTGCCAGCAGAGCCGACAGGCAATATTCACCCCTCCACTTT. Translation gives CASRADRQYSPLHF.

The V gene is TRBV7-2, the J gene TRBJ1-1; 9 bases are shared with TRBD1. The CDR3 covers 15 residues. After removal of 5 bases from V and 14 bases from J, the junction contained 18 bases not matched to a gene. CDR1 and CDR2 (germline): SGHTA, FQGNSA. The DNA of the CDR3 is TGTGCCAGCAGCCTGAACTCACTACAGGGGGCGAAGGGCTTCTTT. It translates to CASSLNSLQGAKGFF.

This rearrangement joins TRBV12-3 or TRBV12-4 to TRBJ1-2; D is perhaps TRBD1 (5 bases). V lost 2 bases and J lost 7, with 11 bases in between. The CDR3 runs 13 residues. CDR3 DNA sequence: TGTGCCAGCAGTTTACGACAGCAAAGTGGCTACACCTTC. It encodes CASSLRQQSGYTF.

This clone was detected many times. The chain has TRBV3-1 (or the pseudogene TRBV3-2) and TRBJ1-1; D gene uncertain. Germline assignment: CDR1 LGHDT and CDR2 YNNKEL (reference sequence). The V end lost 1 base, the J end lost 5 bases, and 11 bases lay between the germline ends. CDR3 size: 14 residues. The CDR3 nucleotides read TGTGCCAGCAGCCAAGGGGTCCTCGGGACTGAAGCTTTCTTT. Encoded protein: CASSQGVLGTEAFF.

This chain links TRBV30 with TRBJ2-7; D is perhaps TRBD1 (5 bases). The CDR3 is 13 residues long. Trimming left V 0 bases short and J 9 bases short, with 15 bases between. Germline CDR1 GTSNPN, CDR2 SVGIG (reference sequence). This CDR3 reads CAWSVQGPHGQYF. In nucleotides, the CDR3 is TGTGCCTGGAGTGTCCAGGGCCCCCACGGGCAGTACTTC.

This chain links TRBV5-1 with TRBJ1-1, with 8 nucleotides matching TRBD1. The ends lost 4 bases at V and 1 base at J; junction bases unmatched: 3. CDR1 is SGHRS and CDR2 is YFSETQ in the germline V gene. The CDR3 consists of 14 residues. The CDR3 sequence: CASSVTGANTEAFF. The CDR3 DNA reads TGCGCCAGCAGCGTGACAGGGGCGAACACTGAAGCTTTCTTT.

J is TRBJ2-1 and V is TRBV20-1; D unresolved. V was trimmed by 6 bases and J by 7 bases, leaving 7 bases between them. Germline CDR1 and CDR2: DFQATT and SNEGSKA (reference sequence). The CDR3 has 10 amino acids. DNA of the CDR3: TGCAGTGCAATAGTTAATGAGCAGTTCTTC. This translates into CSAIVNEQFF.

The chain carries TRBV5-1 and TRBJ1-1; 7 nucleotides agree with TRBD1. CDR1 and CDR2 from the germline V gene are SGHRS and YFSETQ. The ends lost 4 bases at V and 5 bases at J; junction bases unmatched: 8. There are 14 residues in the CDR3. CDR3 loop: CASSAQGGETEAFF. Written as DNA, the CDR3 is TGCGCCAGCAGCGCGCAGGGGGGAGAAACTGAAGCTTTCTTT.